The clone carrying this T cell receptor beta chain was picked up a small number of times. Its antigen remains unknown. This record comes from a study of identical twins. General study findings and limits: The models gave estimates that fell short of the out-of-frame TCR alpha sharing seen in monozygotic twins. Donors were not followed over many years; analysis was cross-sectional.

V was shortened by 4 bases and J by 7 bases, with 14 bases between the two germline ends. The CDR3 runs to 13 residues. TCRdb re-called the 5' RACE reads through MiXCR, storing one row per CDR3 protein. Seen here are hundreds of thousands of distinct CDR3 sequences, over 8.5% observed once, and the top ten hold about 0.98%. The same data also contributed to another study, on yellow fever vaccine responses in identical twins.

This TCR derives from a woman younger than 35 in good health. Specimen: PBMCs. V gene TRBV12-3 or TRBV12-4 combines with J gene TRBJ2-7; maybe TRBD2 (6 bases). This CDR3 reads CASSSGEVGEQYF. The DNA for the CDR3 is TGTGCCAGCAGTTCCGGGGAGGTAGGGGAGCAGTACTTC.